The 20 T cell receptor beta chains reported below all come from one sample, sequenced in a study of T cells in Graves' hyperthyroidism and ophthalmopathy. Amplified TCR beta CDR3 regions came from RNA transcripts. When the TCR CDR3 underwent first-round RT-PCR, the HTBI primer set was used. TCRdb processed the multiplex PCR reads anew with MiXCR; each CDR3 protein has one entry. Of approximately 700,000 distinct CDR3 sequences in the sample, 45% were seen once. Sequencing was performed on peripheral blood or thyroid tissue (not recorded which). These receptors were obtained from an adult man with Graves' disease, either hyperthyroidism or ophthalmopathy (not recorded which).

The chain recombines TRBV10-3 with TRBJ1-4; D unclear. The CDR3 loop spans 11 amino acids. Germline CDR1 and CDR2: ENHRY and SYGVKD. The germline V and J ends were trimmed by 3 bases and 11 bases, with 7 bases remaining between them. The chain's CDR3 is CAISDVGKLFF. CDR3 sequence (DNA): TGTGCCATCAGTGACGTTGGGAAACTGTTTTTT.

The chain is built from TRBV5-1 and TRBJ2-5, with TRBD2 matching over 10 bases. The germline V gene has CDR1 SGHRS and CDR2 YFSETQ. CDR3 length equals 15 residues. V lost 2 bases to trimming and J lost 5 bases; unmatched junction nucleotides: 6. CDR3 nucleotide sequence: TGCGCCAGCAGCTTTAGAGGGACTAGCGACGAGACCCAGTACTTC. Protein sequence: CASSFRGTSDETQYF.

The chain combines TRBV7-3 with TRBJ2-7, with 8 bases matching TRBD1. J lost 3 bases, V lost 8 bases, and 6 bases had no gene match. This CDR3 region has 13 residues. CDR1 is SGHTA and CDR2 is FQGTGA in the germline V gene. CDR3 nucleotides: TGTGCCAGCCTAGGACAGGGATACTACGAGCAGTACTTC. This sequence encodes CASLGQGYYEQYF.

This clonotype was detected only a few times. The J gene is TRBJ1-3, the V gene TRBV5-1; tentatively, D is TRBD1 (6 bases). Trimming left V 2 bases short and J 3 bases short, with 12 bases between. Germline loops: CDR1 SGHRS, CDR2 YFSETQ. CDR3 size: 15 residues. The CDR3 coding sequence is TGCGCCAGCAGCTTACACAGGGCAGATGGAAACACCATATATTTT. It codes for CASSLHRADGNTIYF.

The CDR3 bases are TGTGCCATCGGGGCAGGAGATAGCAATCAGCCCCAGCATTTT. Its protein is CAIGAGDSNQPQHF. This chain uses TRBV10-3 with TRBJ1-5; D might be TRBD1 (5 bases). Trimming left V 8 bases short and J 0 bases short, with 11 bases between. CDR3 length: 14 amino acids. Germline CDR1 is ENHRY and CDR2 is SYGVKD.

This clonotype was seen a single time. The CDR3 protein is CASSPQTGSSYNSPLHF. The CDR3 DNA is TGTGCCAGCAGCCCACAGACTGGGAGCTCCTATAATTCACCCCTCCACTTT. The chain recombines TRBV14 with TRBJ1-6; no definite D call. Germline lookup yields CDR1 SGHDN and CDR2 FVKESK. V gave up 4 bases and J gave up 0 bases, with 13 bases separating them. There are 17 residues in the CDR3. Filled out from reference TRBV14 and TRBJ1-6, the complete variable domain reads EAGVTQFPSHSVIEKGQTVTLRCDPISGHDNLYWYRRVMGKEIKFLLHFVKESKQDESGMPNNRFLAERTGGTYSTLKVQPAELEDSGVYFCASSPQTGSSYNSPLHFGNGTRLTVT.

The V and J genes are TRBV2 and TRBJ1-6; 7 nucleotides align to TRBD1. Germline V gives CDR1 SNHLY, CDR2 FYNNEI. The CDR3 consists of 15 residues. Trimming cost V 0 bases and J 5 bases; bases outside gene matches: 1. As DNA, the CDR3 is TGTGCCAGCAGTGAAGCGACAGGGAATAATTCACCCCTCCACTTT. This codes for CASSEATGNNSPLHF.

This clonotype was recorded a few times. This chain links TRBV20-1 with TRBJ2-7, with 10 bases identical to TRBD1. Germline V gives CDR1 DFQATT, CDR2 SNEGSKA (reference sequence). The junction had 7 bases not matched to a gene; V was cut back by 6 bases and J by 2 bases. This CDR3 contains 14 residues. The CDR3 here is CSAVRGQGTYEQYF. The CDR3, as DNA: TGCAGTGCAGTTAGGGGACAGGGGACCTACGAGCAGTACTTC.

The rearrangement uses TRBV5-1 and TRBJ2-5, with 9 nucleotides matching TRBD1. This CDR3 has 14 amino acids. CDR1 and CDR2 (germline): SGHRS, YFSETQ. The trim removed 3 bases at V and 5 bases at J, leaving 5 bases unmatched. The CDR3 DNA reads TGCGCCAGCAGCTCCCTACAGGGGGCGGAGACCCAGTACTTC. This codes for CASSSLQGAETQYF.

The chain is built from TRBV20-1 and TRBJ2-7; TRBD1 agrees at 8 bases. Germline V gives CDR1 DFQATT, CDR2 SNEGSKA (reference sequence). This CDR3 has 13 residues. V was pared by 3 bases and J by 3 bases, with 4 bases of the junction left unmatched. In nucleotides, the CDR3 is TGCAGTGCTAGTAACAGGGGGAACTACGAGCAGTACTTC. It translates to CSASNRGNYEQYF.

This clonotype was found a few times. This chain uses TRBV14 with TRBJ1-4; no clear D gene. The V and J ends lost 4 bases and 7 bases respectively, with 13 bases between them. Germline CDR1 reads SGHDN; CDR2 reads FVKESK. The CDR3 length is 14 residues. The CDR3, as DNA: TGTGCCAGCAGCCTGACCCCTTCGGGTGAAAAACTGTTTTTT. This codes for CASSLTPSGEKLFF.

This clonotype was seen a few times. The chain uses TRBV29-1 and TRBJ1-2; perhaps TRBD1 as D (5 bases). V lost 5 bases and J lost 4, with 20 bases in between. The CDR3 consists of 15 residues. Germline V gives CDR1 SQVTM, CDR2 ANQGSEA. The CDR3 is CSVQLDMGPLYGYTF. In DNA form, the CDR3 reads TGCAGCGTTCAATTAGACATGGGGCCACTCTATGGCTACACCTTC.

The chain employs TRBV7-8 and TRBJ2-7; TRBD1 matches 7 bases. The junction had 9 bases not matched to a gene; V was cut back by 5 bases and J by 5 bases. The CDR3 spans 14 residues. Germline-derived CDR1 and CDR2 are SGHVS and FQNEAQ. CDR3 sequence: CASSTPGQMNEQYF. In DNA, the CDR3 is TGTGCCAGCAGCACCCCGGGACAGATGAACGAGCAGTACTTC.

The CDR3: CASRGQGANTGELFF. In DNA, the CDR3 is TGTGCCAGCAGGGGACAGGGGGCGAACACCGGGGAGCTGTTTTTT. The V gene is TRBV7-2, the J gene TRBJ2-2, with 11 positions matching TRBD1. The CDR3 contains 15 residues. The germline V gene has CDR1 SGHTA and CDR2 FQGNSA. J lost 0 bases, V lost 6 bases, and 0 bases had no gene match. Full variable domain (outside the CDR3, taken from reference TRBV7-2 and TRBJ2-2): GAGVSQSPSNKVTEKGKDVELRCDPISGHTALYWYRQSLGQGLEFLIYFQGNSAPDKSGLPSDRFSAERTGGSVSTLTIQRTQQEDSAVYLCASRGQGANTGELFFGEGSRLTVL.

The chain combines TRBV10-3 with TRBJ2-7; 8 bases are shared with TRBD2. Per germline, CDR1 ENHRY and CDR2 SYGVKD. The CDR3 runs 16 residues. With V trimmed by 3 bases and J by 5 bases, 12 bases remained unmatched. This CDR3 reads CAISEEPGLVSDEQYF. CDR3 sequence (DNA): TGTGCCATCAGTGAAGAACCGGGACTAGTCTCTGACGAGCAGTACTTC.

V and J are TRBV30 and TRBJ2-5; tentative D call: TRBD1 (6 bases). V lost 5 bases and J lost 1, with 11 bases in between. Germline V CDR1 and CDR2: GTSNPN, SVGIG (reference sequence). The CDR3 contains 13 residues. The CDR3 protein is CAWGQTIQETQYF. The CDR3 nucleotides read TGTGCCTGGGGACAGACGATCCAAGAGACCCAGTACTTC.

This clonotype was counted ten times or more. This sequence joins TRBV7-9 and TRBJ1-6, with D possibly matching TRBD1 (5 bases). Germline V gene sequence: CDR1 SEHNR, CDR2 FQNEAQ (reference sequence). The CDR3 contains 14 residues. Trimming cost V 3 bases and J 7 bases, with 10 bases left between them. The CDR3: CASSLGWDNSPLHF. The CDR3 DNA sequence: TGTGCCAGCAGCTTGGGATGGGACAATTCACCCCTCCACTTT.

This clonotype was detected ten times or more. The rearrangement joins TRBV10-3 to TRBJ1-1, with no clear D. This CDR3 is 14 amino acids long. Deletions cut 4 bases from V and 1 base from J, with 10 bases between. CDR1 and CDR2 (germline): ENHRY, SYGVKD. This chain's CDR3 is CAISGFEGNTEAFF. The CDR3 region has the DNA TGTGCCATCAGTGGTTTTGAGGGGAACACTGAAGCTTTCTTT.

The V and J genes are TRBV7-2 and TRBJ1-1; no reliable D call. Germline values: CDR1 SGHTA, CDR2 FQGNSA. Trimming removed 5 bases at V and 7 bases at J, with 8 bases between. CDR3 size: 11 residues. The CDR3 DNA reads TGTGCCAGCAGCCTACCAGATGAAGCTTTCTTT. It yields the protein CASSLPDEAFF. Variable domain in full (rest from reference TRBV7-2 and TRBJ1-1): GAGVSQSPSNKVTEKGKDVELRCDPISGHTALYWYRQSLGQGLEFLIYFQGNSAPDKSGLPSDRFSAERTGGSVSTLTIQRTQQEDSAVYLCASSLPDEAFFGQGTRLTVV.

This clonotype was seen repeatedly, ten times or more. J is TRBJ1-3 and V is TRBV25-1, with unresolved D. The V end lost 1 base, the J end lost 0 bases, and 10 bases lay between the germline ends. The CDR3 runs 16 residues. Germline loops: CDR1 MGHDK, CDR2 SYGVNS. The CDR3 DNA reads as TGTGCCAGCAGTGAATGGGAGACGATCTCTGGAAACACCATATATTTT. This codes for CASSEWETISGNTIYF.